The 17 T cell receptor beta chains below all came from one sample that was sequenced in a study of T cell repertoires in cytomegalovirus infection. TCRdb independently ran MiXCR on the reads; one entry per CDR3 protein. The sample consists of roughly 320,000 distinct CDR3 sequences, 9% to 9.5% of them appearing once. Sequencing was carried out using PBMCs. These receptors were taken from a human donor in good health (CMV status not recorded). Some clones in this sample may be carry-over from other donors' samples.

Many counts were recorded for this clonotype. The rearrangement links TRBV7-2 to TRBJ2-3; D is perhaps TRBD1 (5 bases). There are 15 residues in the CDR3. The germline gives CDR1 SGHTA, CDR2 FQGNSA. Deletions cut 4 bases from V and 6 bases from J, with 17 bases between. CDR3 sequence: CASSSAGSRVDTQYF. DNA of the CDR3: TGTGCCAGCAGCTCCGCAGGGTCTCGGGTGGATACGCAGTATTTT.

This clonotype was picked up a small number of times. The chain couples TRBV4-2 to TRBJ1-2; D is uncertain. Trimming took off 2 bases at V and 7 bases at J, with 17 bases between the two ends. This CDR3 is 15 amino acids long. CDR1 LGHNA and CDR2 YNFKEQ come from the germline V gene. DNA of the CDR3: TGTGCCAGCAGCCAAAAAATGAGCCATTCGTCTGGCTACACCTTC. It translates to CASSQKMSHSSGYTF.

A few counts support this clonotype. This rearrangement joins TRBV7-9 to TRBJ2-7; D remains ambiguous. The CDR3 is made up of 12 amino acids. Germline V gene sequence: CDR1 SEHNR, CDR2 FQNEAQ (reference sequence). V shed 0 bases and J shed 7 bases, with 7 bases lying between them. CDR3 amino acids: CASSLAPPEQYF. The CDR3 DNA sequence: TGTGCCAGCAGCTTAGCACCCCCGGAGCAGTACTTC.

A few counts support this clonotype. The chain combines TRBV7-2 with TRBJ2-2; 11 nucleotides agree with TRBD2. The CDR3 totals 14 residues. Looked up from germline, CDR1 is SGHTA and CDR2 is FQGNSA. The junction had 2 bases not matched to a gene; V was cut back by 6 bases and J by 5 bases. The DNA of the CDR3 is TGTGCCAGCAGAAGGACTAGCGGGACCGGGGAGCTGTTTTTT. This gives the protein CASRRTSGTGELFF. Using reference TRBV7-2 and TRBJ2-2 for the parts outside the CDR3, the full variable domain is GAGVSQSPSNKVTEKGKDVELRCDPISGHTALYWYRQSLGQGLEFLIYFQGNSAPDKSGLPSDRFSAERTGGSVSTLTIQRTQQEDSAVYLCASRRTSGTGELFFGEGSRLTVL.

The sample holds many counts of this clonotype. The V gene is TRBV7-9, the J gene TRBJ2-1, with 7 bases aligning to TRBD2. This CDR3 contains 16 residues. Germline CDR1 is SEHNR and CDR2 is FQNEAQ (reference sequence). V lost 0 bases, J lost 7 bases, and 9 bases stayed unmatched. CDR3 region: CASSLARVAGKNEQFF. CDR3 sequence (DNA): TGTGCCAGCAGCTTAGCGCGGGTAGCGGGCAAAAATGAGCAGTTCTTC. Variable domain in full (rest from reference TRBV7-9 and TRBJ2-1): DTGVSQNPRHKITKRGQNVTFRCDPISEHNRLYWYRQTLGQGPEFLTYFQNEAQLEKSRLLSDRFSAERPKGSFSTLEIQRTEQGDSAMYLCASSLARVAGKNEQFFGPGTRLTVL.

The table lists this clonotype with a few counts. V usage is TRBV29-1 and J usage is TRBJ1-2; no reliable D call. CDR1 is SQVTM and CDR2 is ANQGSEA in the germline V gene. Trimming removed 0 bases at V and 6 bases at J, with 8 bases between. The length of the CDR3 is 12 residues. The CDR3 loop reads CSVEDRVHGYTF. The DNA of the CDR3 is TGCAGCGTTGAAGATCGGGTGCATGGCTACACCTTC.

This clonotype was seen a handful of times. CDR3 coding DNA: TGTGCCAGCAGCCAAGAGAGCTCCTATAATTCACCCCTCCACTTT. It translates to CASSQESSYNSPLHF. V and J are TRBV7-9 and TRBJ1-6; no definite D call. CDR3 size: 15 residues. The V gene lost 5 bases and the J gene lost 0 bases, with 8 bases spanning the gap. Per the germline V gene, CDR1 is SEHNR and CDR2 is FQNEAQ (reference sequence).

This rearrangement joins TRBV29-1 to TRBJ2-5, with D possibly matching TRBD1 (6 bases). V lost 5 bases and J 7 bases, leaving 17 bases between the germline ends. Per germline, CDR1 SQVTM and CDR2 ANQGSEA. The CDR3 runs 13 residues. CDR3: CSVTIQGTPTQYF. CDR3 DNA: TGCAGCGTTACAATCCAGGGGACCCCGACCCAGTACTTC.

This clonotype was counted between two and nine times. The chain joins TRBV7-2 to TRBJ2-5, with TRBD1 matching 7 bases. CDR3 length: 14 amino acids. The trim removed 5 bases at V and 5 bases at J, leaving 8 bases unmatched. The germline CDR1 and CDR2 sequences are SGHTA and FQGNSA. The CDR3 DNA reads as TGTGCCAGCAGCCGACAGACAGGGTTGGAGACCCAGTACTTC. Encoded protein: CASSRQTGLETQYF. Supplemented by reference TRBV7-2 and TRBJ2-5, the full variable domain reads GAGVSQSPSNKVTEKGKDVELRCDPISGHTALYWYRQSLGQGLEFLIYFQGNSAPDKSGLPSDRFSAERTGGSVSTLTIQRTQQEDSAVYLCASSRQTGLETQYFGPGTRLLVL.

Only a few counts were recorded for this clonotype. The rearrangement links TRBV7-9 to TRBJ1-2; 9 bases align to TRBD1. Germline-derived CDR1 and CDR2 are SEHNR and FQNEAQ (reference sequence). The CDR3 is made up of 15 amino acids. V shed 5 bases, J shed 1 base, and the junction held 5 bases outside the gene matches. The CDR3 coding sequence is TGTGCCAGCAGCCCCCGGACAGGGGTTAACTATGGCTACACCTTC. Protein sequence: CASSPRTGVNYGYTF.

This clonotype was picked up many times. The V and J genes are TRBV7-6 and TRBJ2-2, with 7 bases aligning to TRBD1. V was pared by 1 base and J by 3 bases, with 8 bases of the junction left unmatched. Germline V lookup: CDR1 SGHVS, CDR2 FNYEAQ. This CDR3 has 17 amino acids. CDR3 nucleotide sequence: TGTGCCAGCAGCTTAGACCCCTCTACAGGGGACACCGGGGAGCTGTTTTTT. Its protein is CASSLDPSTGDTGELFF.

This clonotype occurred many times. This chain uses TRBV6-2 or TRBV6-3 with TRBJ1-1, with TRBD1 matching 7 bases. Looked up from germline, CDR1 is MNHEY and CDR2 is SVGEGT. This CDR3 has 16 residues. The J segment lost 5 bases and the V segment lost 4 bases, leaving 13 bases of the junction unmatched. CDR3 protein: CASSLRTGLGGTEAFF. The DNA for the CDR3 is TGTGCCAGCAGTTTAAGGACAGGCCTGGGAGGGACTGAAGCTTTCTTT.

This clonotype has ten or more counts. The chain combines TRBV12-3 or TRBV12-4 with TRBJ1-4, with a tentative D call TRBD1 (5 bases). V gave up 6 bases and J gave up 5 bases, with 16 bases separating them. The CDR3 is 15 residues long. The CDR3, as DNA: TGTGCCAGCAGCCCGGGGGGGGTGAGGAATGAAAAACTGTTTTTT. This gives the protein CASSPGGVRNEKLFF.

This clonotype has a count of ten or more. This chain connects TRBV24-1 to TRBJ2-1, with D maybe TRBD1 (6 bases). The CDR3 extends over 16 amino acids. CDR1 is KGHDR, CDR2 SFDVKD, per germline. The germline V and J ends were trimmed by 1 base and 2 bases, with 11 bases remaining between them. The CDR3 spells CATSDLGRGTYNEQFF. The DNA for the CDR3 is TGTGCCACCAGTGATTTAGGCAGGGGAACCTACAATGAGCAGTTCTTC.

In its sample, this clonotype was seen many times. The rearrangement joins TRBV6-1 to TRBJ2-5; D is possibly TRBD2 (6 bases). Germline-derived CDR1 and CDR2 are MNHNS and SASEGT. This CDR3 contains 13 residues. Trimming took off 9 bases at V and 2 bases at J, with 13 bases between the two ends. CDR3 sequence reads: CASRGGKQETQYF. The CDR3 DNA sequence: TGTGCCAGTCGGGGCGGGAAACAAGAGACCCAGTACTTC.

V usage is TRBV20-1 and J usage is TRBJ2-5; no reliable D call. V lost 4 bases to trimming and J lost 2 bases, with 5 bases between them. The V gene's germline CDR1 is DFQATT and CDR2 SNEGSKA (reference sequence). This CDR3 comprises 11 residues. CDR3 protein: CSANMQETQYF. In nucleotides, the CDR3 is TGCAGTGCTAATATGCAAGAGACCCAGTACTTC.

This clonotype was detected ten times or more. The chain recombines TRBV28 with TRBJ2-5; D is possibly TRBD2 (6 bases). V shed 7 bases and J shed 4 bases, with 13 bases lying between them. There are 13 residues in the CDR3. Germline assignment: CDR1 MDHEN and CDR2 SYDVKM. As DNA, the CDR3 is TGTGCCAGCAACCCCGGGGACTCAGAGACCCAGTACTTC. It translates to CASNPGDSETQYF.